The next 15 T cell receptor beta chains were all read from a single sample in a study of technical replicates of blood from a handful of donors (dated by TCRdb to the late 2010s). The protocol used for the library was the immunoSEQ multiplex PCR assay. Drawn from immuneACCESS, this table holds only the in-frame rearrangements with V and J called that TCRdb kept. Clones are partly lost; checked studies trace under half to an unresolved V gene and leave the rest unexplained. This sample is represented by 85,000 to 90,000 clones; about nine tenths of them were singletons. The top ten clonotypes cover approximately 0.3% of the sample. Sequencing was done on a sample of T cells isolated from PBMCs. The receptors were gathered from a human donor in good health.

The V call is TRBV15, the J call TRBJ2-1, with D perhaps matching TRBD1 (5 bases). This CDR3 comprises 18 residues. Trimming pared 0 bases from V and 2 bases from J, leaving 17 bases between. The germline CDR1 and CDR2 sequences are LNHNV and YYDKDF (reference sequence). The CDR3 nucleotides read TGTGCCACCAGCAGAGATCCAGGGCTTTCCATGCCCTACAATGAGCAGTTCTTC. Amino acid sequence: CATSRDPGLSMPYNEQFF.

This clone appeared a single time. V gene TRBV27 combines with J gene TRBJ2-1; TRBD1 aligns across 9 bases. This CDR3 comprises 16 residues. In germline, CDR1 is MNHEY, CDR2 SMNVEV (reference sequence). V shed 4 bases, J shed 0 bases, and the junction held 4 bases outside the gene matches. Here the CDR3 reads CASSSGTGSSYNEQFF. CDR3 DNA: TGTGCCAGCAGTTCGGGGACAGGGAGCTCCTACAATGAGCAGTTCTTC.

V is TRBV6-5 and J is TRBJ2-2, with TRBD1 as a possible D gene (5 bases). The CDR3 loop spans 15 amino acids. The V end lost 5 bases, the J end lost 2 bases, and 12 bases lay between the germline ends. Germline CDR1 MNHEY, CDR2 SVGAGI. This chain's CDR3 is CASSPPGANTGELFF. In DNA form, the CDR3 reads TGTGCCAGCAGTCCCCCTGGGGCAAACACCGGGGAGCTGTTTTTT.

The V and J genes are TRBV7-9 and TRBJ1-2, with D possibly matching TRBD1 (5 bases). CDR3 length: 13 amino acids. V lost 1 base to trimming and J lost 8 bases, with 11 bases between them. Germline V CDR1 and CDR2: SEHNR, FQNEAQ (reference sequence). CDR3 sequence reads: CASSLGQGGGYTF. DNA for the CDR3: TGTGCCAGCAGCTTAGGCCAGGGAGGGGGCTACACCTTC.

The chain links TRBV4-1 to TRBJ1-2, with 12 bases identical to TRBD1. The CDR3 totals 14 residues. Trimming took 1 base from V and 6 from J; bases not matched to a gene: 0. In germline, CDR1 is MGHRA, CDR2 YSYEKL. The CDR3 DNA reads TGCGCCAGCAGCCAAGGGGACAGGGGGCATGGCTACACCTTC. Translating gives CASSQGDRGHGYTF.

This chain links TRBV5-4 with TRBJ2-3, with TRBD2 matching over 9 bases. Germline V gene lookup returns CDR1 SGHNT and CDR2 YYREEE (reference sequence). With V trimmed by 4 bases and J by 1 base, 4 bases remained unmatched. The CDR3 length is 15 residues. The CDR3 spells CASSISGGRTDTQYF. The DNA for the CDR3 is TGTGCCAGCAGCATTAGCGGGGGCCGCACAGATACGCAGTATTTT. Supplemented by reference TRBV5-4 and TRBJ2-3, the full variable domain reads ETGVTQSPTHLIKTRGQQVTLRCSSQSGHNTVSWYQQALGQGPQFIFQYYREEENGRGNFPPRFSGLQFPNYSSELNVNALELDDSALYLCASSISGGRTDTQYFGPGTRLTVL.

CDR3 in DNA: TGTGCCAGCAGCTTAAGGACAGGGGGCATGAACACTGAAGCTTTCTTT. Amino acids: CASSLRTGGMNTEAFF. The chain uses TRBV7-9 and TRBJ1-1, with 11 bases lining up with TRBD1. CDR1 and CDR2 from the germline V gene are SEHNR and FQNEAQ (reference sequence). After removal of 2 bases from V and 0 bases from J, the junction contained 2 bases not matched to a gene. The CDR3 is 16 amino acids.

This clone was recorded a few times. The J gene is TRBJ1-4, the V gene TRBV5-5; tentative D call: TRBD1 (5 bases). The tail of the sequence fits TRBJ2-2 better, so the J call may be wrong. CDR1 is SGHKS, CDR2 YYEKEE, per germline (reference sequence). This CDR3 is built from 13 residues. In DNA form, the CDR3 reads TGTGCCAGCAGCCCCGGAAGGACAGGGGAGCTGTTTTTT. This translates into CASSPGRTGELFF.

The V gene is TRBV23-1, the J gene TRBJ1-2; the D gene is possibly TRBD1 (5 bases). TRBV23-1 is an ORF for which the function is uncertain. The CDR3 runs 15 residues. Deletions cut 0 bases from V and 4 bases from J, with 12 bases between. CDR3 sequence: CASSQSRDYRYGYTF. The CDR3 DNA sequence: TGCGCCAGCAGTCAATCCAGGGATTACCGCTATGGCTACACCTTC.

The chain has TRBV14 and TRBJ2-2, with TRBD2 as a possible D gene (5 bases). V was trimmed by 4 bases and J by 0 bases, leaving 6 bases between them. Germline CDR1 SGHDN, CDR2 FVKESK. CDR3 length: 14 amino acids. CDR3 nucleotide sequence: TGTGCCAGCAGCCTCGGGACGAACACCGGGGAGCTGTTTTTT. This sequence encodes CASSLGTNTGELFF.

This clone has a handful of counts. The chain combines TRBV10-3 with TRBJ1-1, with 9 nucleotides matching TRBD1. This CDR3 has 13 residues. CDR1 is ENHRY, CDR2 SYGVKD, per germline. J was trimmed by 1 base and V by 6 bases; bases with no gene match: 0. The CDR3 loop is CAIRGQGNTEAFF. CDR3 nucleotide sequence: TGTGCCATCAGGGGACAGGGGAACACTGAAGCTTTCTTT.

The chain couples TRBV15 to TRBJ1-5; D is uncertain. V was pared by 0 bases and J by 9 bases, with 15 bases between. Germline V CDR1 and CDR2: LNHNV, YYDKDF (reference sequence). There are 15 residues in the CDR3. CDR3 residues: CATSRDWQAHRPQHF. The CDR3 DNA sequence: TGTGCCACCAGCAGAGATTGGCAGGCCCATCGGCCCCAGCATTTT.

The CDR3: CASSEGTGATRGYGYTF. The DNA of the CDR3 is TGCGCCAGCAGTGAGGGGACAGGGGCGACTAGGGGATATGGCTACACCTTC. The V gene is TRBV10-2, the J gene TRBJ1-2; 10 bases align to TRBD1. V shed 2 bases, J shed 5 bases, and the junction held 11 bases outside the gene matches. This CDR3 is 17 amino acids long. Per the germline V gene, CDR1 is WSHSY and CDR2 is SAAADI.

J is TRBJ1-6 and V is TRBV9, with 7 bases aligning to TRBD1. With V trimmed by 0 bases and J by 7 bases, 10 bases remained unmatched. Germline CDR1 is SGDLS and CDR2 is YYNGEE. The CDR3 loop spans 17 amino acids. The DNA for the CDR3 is TGTGCCAGCAGCGTAGGAACAGGGGTAGTTGGCAATTCACCCCTCCACTTT. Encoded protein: CASSVGTGVVGNSPLHF.

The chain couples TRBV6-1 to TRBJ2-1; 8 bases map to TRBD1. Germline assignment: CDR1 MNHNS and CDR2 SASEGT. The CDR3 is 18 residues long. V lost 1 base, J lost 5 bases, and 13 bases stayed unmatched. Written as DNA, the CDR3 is TGTGCCAGCAGTGAAGGATCGGCACAGGGGGTTCTCGACAATGAGCAGTTCTTC. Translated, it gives CASSEGSAQGVLDNEQFF.